This T cell receptor beta chain was profiled in a study of CD8+ T cells in alopecia areata. V lost 3 bases to trimming and J lost 1 base; unmatched junction nucleotides: 8. CDR3 length equals 17 residues. Germline V lookup: CDR1 SGHRS, CDR2 YFSETQ. Comment on this clone: What it recognizes is unknown.

This sample's treatment: oral pan-JAK inhibitor, 5-10 mg twice daily. Peripheral blood and lesional scalp punch biopsies came from alopecia areata patients. Study outcomes and limitations: While tofacitinib was given, many expanded lesional clones persisted in scalp and blood.

The authors extracted RNA and reverse transcribed it into cDNA as the sequencing template. Sequencing used immunoSEQ multiplex PCR; TCRdb keeps in-frame clones, though not all of them. The sample shows about 210,000 clones, 64% of them seen only once. The sequencing used CD4+ T cells sorted from blood, collected at week 4, from a patient treated with tofacitinib. J is TRBJ2-1 and V is TRBV5-1, with 9 positions matching TRBD2. This sequence originates from a human donor with alopecia areata. CDR3 sequence reads: CASSSLAGAPSYNEQFF. DNA for the CDR3: TGCGCCAGCAGCTCATTAGCGGGGGCGCCGTCCTACAATGAGCAGTTCTTC.